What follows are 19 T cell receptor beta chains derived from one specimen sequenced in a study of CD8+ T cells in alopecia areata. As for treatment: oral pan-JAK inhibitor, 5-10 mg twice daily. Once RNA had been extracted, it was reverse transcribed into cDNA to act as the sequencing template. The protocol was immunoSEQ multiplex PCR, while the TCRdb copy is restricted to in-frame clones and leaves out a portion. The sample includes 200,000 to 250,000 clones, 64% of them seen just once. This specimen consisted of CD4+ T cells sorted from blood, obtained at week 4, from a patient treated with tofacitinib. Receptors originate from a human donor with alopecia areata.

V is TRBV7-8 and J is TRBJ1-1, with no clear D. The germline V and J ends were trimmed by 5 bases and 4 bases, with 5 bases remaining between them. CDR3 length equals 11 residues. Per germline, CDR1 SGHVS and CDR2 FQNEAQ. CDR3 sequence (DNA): TGTGCCAGCAGCCAAACCACTGAAGCTTTCTTT. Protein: CASSQTTEAFF.

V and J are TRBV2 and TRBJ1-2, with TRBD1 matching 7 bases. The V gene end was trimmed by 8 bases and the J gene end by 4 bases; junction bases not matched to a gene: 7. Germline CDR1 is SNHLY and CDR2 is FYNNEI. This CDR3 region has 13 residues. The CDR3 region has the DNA TGTGCCAGCGGGAAGACAGGGAGCTATGGCTACACCTTC. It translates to CASGKTGSYGYTF.

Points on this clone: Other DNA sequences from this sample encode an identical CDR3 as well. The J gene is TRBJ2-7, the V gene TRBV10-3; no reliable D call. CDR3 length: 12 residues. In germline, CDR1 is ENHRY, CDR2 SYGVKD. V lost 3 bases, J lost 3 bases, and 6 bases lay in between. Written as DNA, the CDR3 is TGTGCCATCAGTGAATCAGACTACGAGCAGTACTTC. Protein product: CAISESDYEQYF.

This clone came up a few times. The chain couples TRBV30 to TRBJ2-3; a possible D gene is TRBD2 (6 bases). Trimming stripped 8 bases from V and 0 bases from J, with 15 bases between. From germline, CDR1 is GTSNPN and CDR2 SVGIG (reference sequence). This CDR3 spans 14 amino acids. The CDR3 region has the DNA TGTGCCCGCGGACGGGGGATGAGCACAGATACGCAGTATTTT. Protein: CARGRGMSTDTQYF.

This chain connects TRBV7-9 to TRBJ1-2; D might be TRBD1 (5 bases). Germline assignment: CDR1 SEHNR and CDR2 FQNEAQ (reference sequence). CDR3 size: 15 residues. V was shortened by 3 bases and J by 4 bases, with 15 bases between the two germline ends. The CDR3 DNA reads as TGTGCCAGCAGCTTCCCCGGGGGGGGGAGCTATGGCTACACCTTC. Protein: CASSFPGGGSYGYTF.

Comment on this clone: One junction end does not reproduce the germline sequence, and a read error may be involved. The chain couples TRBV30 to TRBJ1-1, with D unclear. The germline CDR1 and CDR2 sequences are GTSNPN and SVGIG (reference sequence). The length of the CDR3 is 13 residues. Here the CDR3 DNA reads TGTGCCAGGAGGGAAGGGATGAACACTGAAGCTTTCTTT. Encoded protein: CARREGMNTEAFF.

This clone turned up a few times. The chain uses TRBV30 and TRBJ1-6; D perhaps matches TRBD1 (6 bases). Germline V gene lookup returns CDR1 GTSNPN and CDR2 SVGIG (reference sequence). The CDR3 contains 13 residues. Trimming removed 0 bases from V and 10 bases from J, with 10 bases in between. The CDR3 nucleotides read TGTGCCTGGAGTGTACTGGGGGCGTCACCCCTCCACTTT. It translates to CAWSVLGASPLHF.

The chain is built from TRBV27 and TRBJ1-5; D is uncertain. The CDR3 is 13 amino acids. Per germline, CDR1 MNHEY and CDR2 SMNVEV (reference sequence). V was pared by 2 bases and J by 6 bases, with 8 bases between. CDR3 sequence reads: CASSLVLGQPQHF. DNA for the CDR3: TGTGCCAGCAGTTTAGTCTTGGGTCAGCCCCAGCATTTT.

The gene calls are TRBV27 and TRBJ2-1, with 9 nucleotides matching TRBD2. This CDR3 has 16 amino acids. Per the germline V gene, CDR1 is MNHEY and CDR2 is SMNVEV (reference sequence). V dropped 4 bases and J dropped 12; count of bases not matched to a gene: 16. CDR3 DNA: TGTGCCAGCAGTTCCCCTTTGGGGAGTCGCGGGGGGGGGCAGTTCTTC. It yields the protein CASSSPLGSRGGGQFF.

CDR3 sequence (DNA): TGTGCCAGCATCCCCACAGGGGGGGCCGGGGAGCTGTTTTTT. Translated: CASIPTGGAGELFF. The chain joins TRBV6-1 to TRBJ2-2; possibly TRBD1 for D (8 bases). The CDR3 length is 14 residues. Germline CDR1 and CDR2: MNHNS and SASEGT. The V and J ends lost 7 bases and 6 bases respectively, with 15 bases between them.

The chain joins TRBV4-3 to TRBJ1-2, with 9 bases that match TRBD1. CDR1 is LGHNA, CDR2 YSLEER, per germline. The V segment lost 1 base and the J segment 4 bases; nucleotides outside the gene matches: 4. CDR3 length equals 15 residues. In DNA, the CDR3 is TGCGCCAGCAGCCAAGGACAGGGGGGGACCTATGGCTACACCTTC. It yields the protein CASSQGQGGTYGYTF.

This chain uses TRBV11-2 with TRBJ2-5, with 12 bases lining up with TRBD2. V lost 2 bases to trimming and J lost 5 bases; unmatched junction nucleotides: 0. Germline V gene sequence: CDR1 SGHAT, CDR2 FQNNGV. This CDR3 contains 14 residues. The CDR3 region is CASSLTSGGETQYF. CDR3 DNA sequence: TGTGCCAGCAGCTTAACTAGCGGGGGGGAGACCCAGTACTTC.

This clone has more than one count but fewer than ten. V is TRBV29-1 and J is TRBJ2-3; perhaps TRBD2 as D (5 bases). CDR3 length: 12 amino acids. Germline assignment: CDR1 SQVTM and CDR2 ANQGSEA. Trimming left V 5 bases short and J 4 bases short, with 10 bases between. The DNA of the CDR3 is TGCAGCGTTCGAGGGCCCTCAGATACGCAGTATTTT. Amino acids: CSVRGPSDTQYF.

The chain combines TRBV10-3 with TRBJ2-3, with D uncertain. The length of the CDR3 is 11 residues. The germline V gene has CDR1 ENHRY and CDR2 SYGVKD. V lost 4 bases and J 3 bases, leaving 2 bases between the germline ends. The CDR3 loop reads CAISVTDTQYF. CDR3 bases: TGTGCCATCAGTGTAACAGATACGCAGTATTTT.

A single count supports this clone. The CDR3 is CASSPPRGGWTDTQYF. Here the CDR3 DNA reads TGTGCCAGCAGCCCCCCCCGGGGGGGATGGACAGATACGCAGTATTTT. This chain connects TRBV13 to TRBJ2-3; 8 nucleotides line up with TRBD2. This CDR3 comprises 16 residues. Germline trimming cut 5 bases from V and 3 bases from J; bases unmatched to any gene: 10. From germline, CDR1 is PRHDT and CDR2 FYEKMQ (reference sequence).

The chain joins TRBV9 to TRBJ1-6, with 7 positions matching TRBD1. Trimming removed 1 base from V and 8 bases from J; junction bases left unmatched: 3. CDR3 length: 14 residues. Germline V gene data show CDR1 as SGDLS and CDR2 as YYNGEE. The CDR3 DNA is TGTGCCAGCAGCGTATTAACAGGGGATTCACCCCTCCACTTT. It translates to CASSVLTGDSPLHF.

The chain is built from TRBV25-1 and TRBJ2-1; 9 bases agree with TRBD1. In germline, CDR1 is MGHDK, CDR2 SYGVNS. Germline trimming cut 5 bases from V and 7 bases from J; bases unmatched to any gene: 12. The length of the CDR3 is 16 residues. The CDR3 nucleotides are TGTGCCAGCAGTCCTCTCACAGGGGGCACGGCAAATGAGCAGTTCTTC. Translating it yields CASSPLTGGTANEQFF. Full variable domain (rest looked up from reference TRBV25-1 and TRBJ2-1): EADIYQTPRYLVIGTGKKITLECSQTMGHDKMYWYQQDPGMELHLIHYSYGVNSTEKGDLSSESTVSRIRTEHFPLTLESARPSHTSQYLCASSPLTGGTANEQFFGPGTRLTVL.

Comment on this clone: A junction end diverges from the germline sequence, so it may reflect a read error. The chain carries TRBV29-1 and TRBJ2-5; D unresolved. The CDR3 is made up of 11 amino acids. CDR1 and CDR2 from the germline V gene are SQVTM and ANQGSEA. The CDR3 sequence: CSLDTPETQYF. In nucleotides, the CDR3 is TGCAGCCTTGACACTCCAGAGACCCAGTACTTC.

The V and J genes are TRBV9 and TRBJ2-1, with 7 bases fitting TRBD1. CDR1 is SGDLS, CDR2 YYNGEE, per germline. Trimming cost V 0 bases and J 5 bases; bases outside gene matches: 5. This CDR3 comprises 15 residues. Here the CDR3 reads CASSVETGWDNEQFF. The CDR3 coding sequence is TGTGCCAGCAGCGTAGAGACAGGGTGGGACAATGAGCAGTTCTTC.